A selection of T cell receptor beta chains follows, all from one sample in a study of cytomegalovirus exposure and HLA in healthy donors. Repertoires were generated with immunoSEQ multiplex PCR, while TCRdb's copy carries only in-frame clones and drops some. The table has around 130,000 clones, 77% seen once; the top ten hold about 5.8%. Sequencing input: PBMCs. The receptors shown here come from a man in his late teens or twenties in good health and CMV-seropositive. Each CDR3 is given without its conserved first and last residue. D genes are given only for firm matches.

D gene: TRBD2; J gene: TRBJ2-3; V gene: TRBV29-1; CDR3 protein: SVDYTSEPTDTQY
D gene: .; J gene: TRBJ1-1; V gene: TRBV28; CDR3 protein: ASRPGGGSRTEAF
D gene: .; J gene: TRBJ1-1; V gene: TRBV29-1; CDR3 protein: SVDSGTEAF
D gene: TRBD1; J gene: TRBJ1-1; V gene: TRBV5-1; CDR3 protein: ASSLITGGLMNTEAF
D gene: TRBD1; J gene: TRBJ2-6; V gene: TRBV11-2; CDR3 protein: ATFGRDRSSGANVLT
D gene: .; J gene: TRBJ2-1; V gene: TRBV10-3; CDR3 protein: AISEDLSSYNEQF
D gene: TRBD1; J gene: TRBJ2-1; V gene: TRBV5-1; CDR3 protein: ASSAGTGHNEQF
D gene: TRBD1; J gene: TRBJ1-1; V gene: TRBV7-3; CDR3 protein: ASSFGQGEEAF
D gene: TRBD1; J gene: TRBJ1-2; V gene: TRBV6-1; CDR3 protein: ASSEAGTGSRYT
D gene: .; J gene: TRBJ2-1; V gene: TRBV5-1; CDR3 protein: ASRRFRGGNEQF
D gene: .; J gene: TRBJ2-7; V gene: TRBV6-5; CDR3 protein: ASSVDPQGYEQY
D gene: TRBD2; J gene: TRBJ2-1; V gene: TRBV30; CDR3 protein: AWSVPIGGVRRQF
D gene: .; J gene: TRBJ2-3; V gene: TRBV7-3; CDR3 protein: ASSPSAGSTDTQY
D gene: .; J gene: TRBJ1-6; V gene: TRBV5-1; CDR3 protein: ASSLIVDNSPLH
D gene: .; J gene: TRBJ2-7; V gene: TRBV25-1; CDR3 protein: ASSESGGPSYEQY
D gene: TRBD1; J gene: TRBJ1-1; V gene: TRBV7-9; CDR3 protein: ASSNRGLITEAF
D gene: TRBD1; J gene: TRBJ1-1; V gene: TRBV29-1; CDR3 protein: SVEDYGTGTNKLNTEAF
D gene: TRBD1; J gene: TRBJ2-6; V gene: TRBV27; CDR3 protein: ASRPDRAYSGANGLT
D gene: .; J gene: TRBJ1-1; V gene: TRBV6-5; CDR3 protein: ASNTKFRVRTEAF
D gene: .; J gene: TRBJ2-1; V gene: TRBV27; CDR3 protein: ASSKLGISNEQF
D gene: TRBD1; J gene: TRBJ2-2; V gene: TRBV30; CDR3 protein: AWNSVDRGFEDTGELF
D gene: .; J gene: TRBJ2-1; V gene: TRBV27; CDR3 protein: ASISSYNEQF
D gene: .; J gene: TRBJ1-5; V gene: TRBV6-6; CDR3 protein: ASSYSDSQPQH
D gene: TRBD1; J gene: TRBJ1-5; V gene: TRBV6-5; CDR3 protein: ASRTGTAVGQPQH
D gene: .; J gene: TRBJ2-7; V gene: TRBV7-6; CDR3 protein: ASSLGADSYEQY
D gene: TRBD2; J gene: TRBJ2-7; V gene: TRBV28; CDR3 protein: ASSWSGAKAYEQY
D gene: .; J gene: TRBJ1-5; V gene: TRBV9; CDR3 protein: ASSVATGQPQH
D gene: TRBD1; J gene: TRBJ1-2; V gene: TRBV5-6; CDR3 protein: ASSYGQGAYGYT
D gene: TRBD1; J gene: TRBJ2-7; V gene: TRBV5-4; CDR3 protein: ASSSGTGGVWQY
D gene: .; J gene: TRBJ2-1; V gene: TRBV6-6; CDR3 protein: ASSFGGTYNEQF
D gene: TRBD2; J gene: TRBJ2-1; V gene: TRBV13; CDR3 protein: ASSPRGSSYNEQF
D gene: .; J gene: TRBJ2-3; V gene: TRBV5-6; CDR3 protein: ASSLTSTDTQY
D gene: .; J gene: TRBJ1-2; V gene: TRBV2; CDR3 protein: ASSVVRSSDGYT
D gene: .; J gene: TRBJ1-2; V gene: TRBV10-3; CDR3 protein: AISEIATDGYT
D gene: .; J gene: TRBJ2-7; V gene: TRBV10-3; CDR3 protein: AISEPGHQY
D gene: .; J gene: TRBJ2-3; V gene: TRBV2; CDR3 protein: ASRSRDTQY
D gene: TRBD2; J gene: TRBJ2-3; V gene: TRBV13; CDR3 protein: ASSFRGAGGSTDTQY
D gene: .; J gene: TRBJ1-3; V gene: TRBV30; CDR3 protein: AGRGSGNTIY
D gene: TRBD2; J gene: TRBJ2-7; V gene: TRBV2; CDR3 protein: ASTSLAGASYEQY
D gene: TRBD1; J gene: .; V gene: TRBV4-1; CDR3 protein: ASSQDWGQGIHEQY
D gene: .; J gene: .; V gene: TRBV27; CDR3 protein: ASSSLYEQY